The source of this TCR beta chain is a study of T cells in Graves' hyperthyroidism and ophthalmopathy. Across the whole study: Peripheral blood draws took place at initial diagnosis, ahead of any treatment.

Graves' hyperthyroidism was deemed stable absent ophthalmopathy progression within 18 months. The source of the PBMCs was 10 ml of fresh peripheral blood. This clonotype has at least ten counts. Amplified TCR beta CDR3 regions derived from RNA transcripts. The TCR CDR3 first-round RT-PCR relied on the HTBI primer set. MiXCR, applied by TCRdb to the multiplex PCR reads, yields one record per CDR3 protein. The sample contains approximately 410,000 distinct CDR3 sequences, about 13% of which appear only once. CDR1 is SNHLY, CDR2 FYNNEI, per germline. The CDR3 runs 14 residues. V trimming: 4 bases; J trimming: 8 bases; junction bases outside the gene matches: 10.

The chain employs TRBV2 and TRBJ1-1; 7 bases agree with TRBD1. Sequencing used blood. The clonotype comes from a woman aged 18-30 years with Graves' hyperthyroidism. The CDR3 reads CASSAQGQTDEAFF. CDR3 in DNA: TGTGCCAGCAGTGCACAGGGGCAGACCGACGAAGCTTTCTTT.